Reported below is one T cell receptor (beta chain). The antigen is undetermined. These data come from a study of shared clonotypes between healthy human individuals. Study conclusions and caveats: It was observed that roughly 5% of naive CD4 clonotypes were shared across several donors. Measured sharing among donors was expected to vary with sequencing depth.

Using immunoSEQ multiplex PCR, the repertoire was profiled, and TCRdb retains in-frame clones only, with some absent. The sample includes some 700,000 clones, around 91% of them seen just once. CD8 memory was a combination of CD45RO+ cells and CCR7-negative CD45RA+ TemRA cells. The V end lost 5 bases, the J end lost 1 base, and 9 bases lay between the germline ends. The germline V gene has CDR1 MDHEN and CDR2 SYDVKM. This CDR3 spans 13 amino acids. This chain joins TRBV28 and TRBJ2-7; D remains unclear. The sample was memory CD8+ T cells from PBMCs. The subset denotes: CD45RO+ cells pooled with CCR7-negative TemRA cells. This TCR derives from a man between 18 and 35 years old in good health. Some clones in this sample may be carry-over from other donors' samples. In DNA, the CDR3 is TGTGCCAGCAGTGTCTTGGAATCCTACGAGCAGTACTTC. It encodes CASSVLESYEQYF.